Listed below are T cell receptor beta chains from one sample, sequenced in a study of T cells in Graves' hyperthyroidism and ophthalmopathy. TCRdb processed the multiplex PCR reads anew with MiXCR; each CDR3 protein has one entry. The sample contains about 24,000 distinct CDR3 sequences, roughly 49% of which appear only once. Sequenced input: blood. All receptors come from a woman aged 35 to 49 with Graves' hyperthyroidism that later progressed to Graves' ophthalmopathy. CDR3s include the opening cysteine and the closing phenylalanine or tryptophan. D genes are given only for firm matches. Clone sizes are given selectively: once, few, many, or a class where the clone is expanded.

abundance: .; v_gene: TRBV9; j_gene: TRBJ2-7; d_gene: .; CDR3nt: TGTGCCAGCAGCACGATAGCCGAATCCTACGAGCAGTACTTC; CDR3aa: CASSTIAESYEQYF
abundance: .; v_gene: TRBV12-3/TRBV12-4; j_gene: TRBJ2-7; d_gene: .; CDR3nt: TGTGCCAGCAGCCGTAGTTCCCTCGAGCAGTACTTC; CDR3aa: CASSRSSLEQYF
abundance: .; v_gene: TRBV12-3/TRBV12-4; j_gene: TRBJ2-1; d_gene: .; CDR3nt: TGTGCCGGCAGTTTACTGGTGGGTGAGCAGATCTTC; CDR3aa: CAGSLLVGEQIF
abundance: few; v_gene: TRBV7-2; j_gene: TRBJ2-7; d_gene: TRBD2; CDR3nt: TGTGCCAGCAGCTCGAAGACTAGCGGTGACGCCTACGAGCAGTACTTC; CDR3aa: CASSSKTSGDAYEQYF
abundance: .; v_gene: TRBV6-1; j_gene: TRBJ2-3; d_gene: .; CDR3nt: TGTGCCAGCACCCCGGGACGGGACACAGATACGCGGTATTTC; CDR3aa: CASTPGRDTDTRYF
abundance: medium-sized; v_gene: TRBV2; j_gene: TRBJ1-5; d_gene: .; CDR3nt: TGTGCCAGCAGTGGACAGAAGGGCAATCAGCCCCAGCATTTT; CDR3aa: CASSGQKGNQPQHF
abundance: .; v_gene: TRBV20-1; j_gene: TRBJ1-6; d_gene: .; CDR3nt: TGCAGTGCTAGAGTTTCAGGGGCACAGAATTCACCCCTCCACTTT; CDR3aa: CSARVSGAQNSPLHF
abundance: many; v_gene: TRBV4-1; j_gene: TRBJ2-2; d_gene: .; CDR3nt: TGCGCCAGCAGCCAGATGGTAGGGACCACCGGGGAGCTGTTTTTT; CDR3aa: CASSQMVGTTGELFF
abundance: many; v_gene: TRBV6-1; j_gene: TRBJ2-7; d_gene: .; CDR3nt: TGTGCCAGCACCTTGGTACCTCGCTACGAGCAGTACTTC; CDR3aa: CASTLVPRYEQYF
abundance: many; v_gene: TRBV6-5; j_gene: TRBJ2-7; d_gene: .; CDR3nt: TGTGCCAGCAGTTACAGAGGGGTCCGGGAGCAGTACTTC; CDR3aa: CASSYRGVREQYF
abundance: few; v_gene: TRBV2; j_gene: TRBJ2-1; d_gene: TRBD2; CDR3nt: TGTGCCAGCAGTCAAGCGGGAGTATCCTACAATGAGCAGTTCTTC; CDR3aa: CASSQAGVSYNEQFF
abundance: medium-sized; v_gene: TRBV20-1; j_gene: TRBJ1-2; d_gene: .; CDR3nt: TGCAGTGCTAGAGTTGCCGGAAATAACTATGGCTACACCTTC; CDR3aa: CSARVAGNNYGYTF
abundance: few; v_gene: TRBV29-1; j_gene: TRBJ2-7; d_gene: .; CDR3nt: TGCAGCGTTGAAGATCCATACGAGCAGTACTTC; CDR3aa: CSVEDPYEQYF
abundance: .; v_gene: TRBV5-1; j_gene: TRBJ2-2; d_gene: TRBD2; CDR3nt: TGCGCCAGCAGCTTGGCACTAGCGGGAGGCACCGGGGAGCTGTTTTTT; CDR3aa: CASSLALAGGTGELFF
abundance: once; v_gene: TRBV29-1; j_gene: TRBJ2-3; d_gene: .; CDR3nt: TGCAGCGTTTCAGGGGGAGGGTATTTT; CDR3aa: CSVSGGGYF
abundance: .; v_gene: TRBV19; j_gene: TRBJ2-7; d_gene: .; CDR3nt: TGTGCCAGTAGCCAGGTACGTGGAAGCTCCTACGAGCAGTACTTC; CDR3aa: CASSQVRGSSYEQYF